These 21 T cell receptor beta chains share one sample of origin, sequenced in a study of technical replicates of blood from a handful of donors. Measured with immunoSEQ multiplex PCR; TCRdb has only the in-frame clones, and not every one. Of 80,000 to 95,000 clones listed, almost 97% are singletons. Sequencing input: T cells isolated from PBMCs. Receptors were obtained from a human donor in good health.

The chain carries TRBV6-1 and TRBJ1-1, with 9 bases lining up with TRBD1. This CDR3 has 14 amino acids. Germline CDR1 reads MNHNS; CDR2 reads SASEGT. Trimming at V came to 5 bases and at J to 5 bases, leaving 6 bases not matched to a gene. Here the CDR3 DNA reads TGTGCCAGCAGTACGACAGGGGGGGGGACTGAAGCTTTCTTT. It encodes CASSTTGGGTEAFF.

The rearrangement joins TRBV7-9 to TRBJ2-7; D possibly corresponds to TRBD1 (6 bases). V lost 5 bases to trimming and J lost 1 base, with 15 bases between them. The CDR3 is 15 residues long. CDR1 is SEHNR, CDR2 FQNEAQ, per germline (reference sequence). The CDR3 nucleotides read TGTGCCAGCAGCGCCCGGGACACGGAGTCCTACGAGCAGTACTTC. This gives the protein CASSARDTESYEQYF. Supplemented by reference TRBV7-9 and TRBJ2-7, the full variable domain reads DTGVSQNPRHKITKRGQNVTFRCDPISEHNRLYWYRQTLGQGPEFLTYFQNEAQLEKSRLLSDRFSAERPKGSFSTLEIQRTEQGDSAMYLCASSARDTESYEQYFGPGTRLTVT.

The V and J genes are TRBV28 and TRBJ1-2; 11 positions match TRBD1. Germline loops: CDR1 MDHEN, CDR2 SYDVKM. Germline trimming cut 2 bases from V and 4 bases from J; bases unmatched to any gene: 9. The CDR3 totals 17 residues. CDR3 DNA sequence: TGTGCCAGCAGTTTAGGTAGAGGGACAGGGGGAGCCTATGGCTACACCTTC. Protein sequence: CASSLGRGTGGAYGYTF.

The chain is built from TRBV7-9 and TRBJ2-2; D might be TRBD2 (7 bases). Trimming took off 7 bases at V and 5 bases at J, with 14 bases between the two ends. The CDR3 totals 14 residues. Germline V gene lookup returns CDR1 SEHNR and CDR2 FQNEAQ (reference sequence). The CDR3 is CASTTRGATGELFF. For the CDR3, the DNA is TGTGCCAGCACCACACGGGGGGCGACCGGGGAGCTGTTTTTT.

This sequence joins TRBV5-1 and TRBJ2-5; TRBD2 is a possible D gene (6 bases). With 4 bases removed from V and 0 bases from J, the gap between germline ends came to 16 bases. The germline gives CDR1 SGHRS, CDR2 YFSETQ. The CDR3 covers 16 residues. The CDR3 here is CASSESEGWYQETQYF. As DNA, the CDR3 is TGCGCCAGCAGCGAATCGGAGGGATGGTACCAAGAGACCCAGTACTTC. The full variable domain, completed using reference TRBV5-1 and TRBJ2-5, is KAGVTQTPRYLIKTRGQQVTLSCSPISGHRSVSWYQQTPGQGLQFLFEYFSETQRNKGNFPGRFSGRQFSNSRSEMNVSTLELGDSALYLCASSESEGWYQETQYFGPGTRLLVL.

This chain joins TRBV2 and TRBJ1-1; D not resolved. The CDR3 extends over 10 amino acids. The germline V gene has CDR1 SNHLY and CDR2 FYNNEI. The V and J ends lost 7 bases and 4 bases respectively, with 4 bases between them. CDR3 amino acids: CASTSTEAFF. The CDR3 DNA follows: TGTGCCAGCACGAGCACTGAAGCTTTCTTT.

This clone occurred once. Here the CDR3 reads CAISEEVAGEGEQFF. The CDR3 bases are TGTGCCATCAGTGAGGAAGTAGCGGGCGAGGGGGAGCAGTTCTTC. The chain is built from TRBV10-3 and TRBJ2-1, with TRBD2 matching over 7 bases. In germline, CDR1 is ENHRY, CDR2 SYGVKD. J lost 10 bases, V lost 2 bases, and 11 bases had no gene match. The CDR3 is made up of 15 amino acids.

The rearrangement joins TRBV4-2 to TRBJ2-7; possible D gene TRBD1, 5 bases. Germline CDR1 and CDR2: LGHNA and YNFKEQ. Trimming stripped 1 base from V and 1 base from J, with 11 bases between. The CDR3 has 15 amino acids. DNA for the CDR3: TGTGCCAGCAGCCAAGCGCGCGACAGTTCCTACGAGCAGTACTTC. Translation gives CASSQARDSSYEQYF.

The V gene is TRBV6-5, the J gene TRBJ1-1; D gene unclear. CDR3 length equals 14 residues. V was trimmed by 0 bases and J by 0 bases, leaving 5 bases between them. The germline gives CDR1 MNHEY, CDR2 SVGAGI. In nucleotides, the CDR3 is TGTGCCAGCAGTTACTCGTTTATGAACACTGAAGCTTTCTTT. Residues: CASSYSFMNTEAFF.

This rearrangement joins TRBV2 to TRBJ1-1; perhaps TRBD1 as D (6 bases). V shed 2 bases and J shed 3 bases, with 16 bases lying between them. The germline CDR1 and CDR2 sequences are SNHLY and FYNNEI. The CDR3 contains 16 residues. The CDR3 protein is CASSEIGGFRDTEAFF. CDR3 in DNA: TGTGCCAGCAGTGAAATAGGGGGTTTTAGGGACACTGAAGCTTTCTTT.

V usage is TRBV18 and J usage is TRBJ1-5; 7 bases agree with TRBD1. The V gene end was trimmed by 3 bases and the J gene end by 11 bases; junction bases not matched to a gene: 7. CDR1 is KGHSH and CDR2 is LQKENI in the germline V gene. This CDR3 comprises 13 residues. The CDR3 protein is CASSPSGQWSQHF. CDR3 sequence (DNA): TGTGCCAGCTCACCTTCGGGACAGTGGTCCCAGCATTTT. Complete variable domain (other parts from reference TRBV18 and TRBJ1-5): NAGVMQNPRHLVRRRGQEARLRCSPMKGHSHVYWYRQLPEEGLKFMVYLQKENIIDESGMPKERFSAEFPKEGPSILRIQQVVRGDSAAYFCASSPSGQWSQHFGDGTRLSIL.

The V call is TRBV6-4, the J call TRBJ2-3; D gene uncertain. There are 14 residues in the CDR3. Per germline, CDR1 MRHNA and CDR2 SNTAGT. V was clipped by 3 bases and J by 0 bases, with 7 bases between them. The CDR3 bases are TGTGCCAGCAGTGATGACATTAGCACAGATACGCAGTATTTT. Translated, it gives CASSDDISTDTQYF.

V is TRBV19 and J is TRBJ2-2; D uncertain. Per germline, CDR1 LNHDA and CDR2 SQIVND (reference sequence). CDR3 length equals 15 residues. The ends were cut back, 4 bases at V and 4 bases at J, with 13 bases in the middle. CDR3 in amino acids: CASSRIPPGTGELFF. The CDR3 DNA reads TGTGCCAGTAGTAGGATCCCGCCGGGCACCGGGGAGCTGTTTTTT.

The V and J genes are TRBV6-6 and TRBJ2-3, with unresolved D. Germline CDR1 is MNHNY and CDR2 is SVGAGI (reference sequence). The CDR3 runs 11 residues. V dropped 6 bases and J dropped 6 bases, with 7 bases sitting between them. This CDR3 is CASSPADTQYF. Here the CDR3 DNA reads TGTGCCAGCAGCCCAGCGGATACGCAGTATTTT.

This chain links TRBV28 with TRBJ1-2; a weak D match, TRBD1 (5 bases). This CDR3 is built from 16 residues. V lost 2 bases, J lost 3 bases, and 16 bases lay in between. Looked up from germline, CDR1 is MDHEN and CDR2 is SYDVKM. This chain's CDR3 is CASSLSPQGRDYGYTF. In DNA form, the CDR3 reads TGTGCCAGCAGTTTAAGCCCCCAGGGCAGGGACTATGGCTACACCTTC.

The chain carries TRBV18 and TRBJ2-3, with 7 bases matching TRBD2. Losses at the gene ends were 3 bases for V and 3 bases for J; bases not matched to a gene: 6. This CDR3 is built from 15 residues. From germline, CDR1 is KGHSH and CDR2 LQKENI. The CDR3 coding sequence is TGTGCCAGCTCACCGGGCGGGAGCTCAACAGATACGCAGTATTTT. Its translation is CASSPGGSSTDTQYF.

This clone was counted once. CDR3 bases: TGTGCCAGCACCCCGATCACTTCTGGAAACACCATATATTTT. Translated, it gives CASTPITSGNTIYF. The rearrangement joins TRBV2 to TRBJ1-3; D remains unclear. The CDR3 spans 14 residues. V dropped 7 bases and J dropped 1 base, with 11 bases sitting between them. Germline-derived CDR1 and CDR2 are SNHLY and FYNNEI.

The chain carries TRBV21-1 and TRBJ2-7; TRBD2 is the table's D call, not checked against the DNA. TRBV21-1 is tagged as a pseudogene. The CDR3 runs to 15 residues. This chain's CDR3 is CASSGPGGFAYEQYF. CDR3 sequence (DNA): TGTGCCAGCAGCGGCCCTGGGGGGTTCGCCTACGAGCAGTACTTC.

The genes are TRBV2 and TRBJ2-7, with 9 bases identical to TRBD1. V trimming: 5 bases; J trimming: 2 bases; junction bases outside the gene matches: 13. CDR1 SNHLY and CDR2 FYNNEI come from the germline V gene. The CDR3 length is 17 residues. The CDR3 reads CASSTPSGTGNTYEQYF. The CDR3 bases are TGTGCCAGCAGTACCCCCTCCGGGACAGGGAATACCTACGAGCAGTACTTC.

J is TRBJ1-1 and V is TRBV4-1; 11 bases agree with TRBD1. This CDR3 comprises 14 residues. Unmatched junction bases numbered 2, after V lost 3 bases and J lost 5 bases. CDR1 is MGHRA and CDR2 is YSYEKL in the germline V gene. The CDR3 region is CASSQGQGETEAFF. The CDR3, as DNA: TGCGCCAGCAGCCAGGGACAGGGGGAGACTGAAGCTTTCTTT.

This clone was found once. This specimen includes other DNA sequences encoding the same CDR3. The chain links TRBV27 to TRBJ2-5; the match to TRBD2 covers 7 bases. Germline assignment: CDR1 MNHEY and CDR2 SMNVEV (reference sequence). The J segment lost 5 bases and the V segment lost 10 bases, leaving 7 bases of the junction unmatched. The CDR3 is 12 amino acids. CDR3 sequence: CATRGGEETQYF. CDR3 nucleotide sequence: TGTGCCACGAGGGGAGGGGAGGAGACCCAGTACTTC.